A selection of T cell receptor beta chains follows, all from one sample in a study of patients and donors after allogeneic stem cell transplantation. Each CDR3 protein gets one entry after TCRdb re-called the RT-PCR reads with MiXCR. The data show around 160,000 distinct CDR3 sequences, over 25% seen once. Material: blood, either unsorted or a sorted T cell fraction (not recorded which). Receptors were obtained from a human donor who was either an allogeneic HSCT recipient or a stem cell or donor lymphocyte infusion donor (not recorded which). It is not recorded whose cells these are; they may come from a transplant donor. Each CDR3 is given with its conserved first and last residue. The D gene is left open where the match is weak. Expanded clones are given a class, and other clones once, few, many or no size at all.

cdr3_length: 15; j_call: TRBJ1-1; v_call: TRBV9; clone_size: many; d_call: .; cdr3_aa: CASSQRAGDHTEAFF; cdr3_nt: TGTGCCAGCAGCCAGCGGGCAGGGGACCACACTGAAGCTTTCTTT
cdr3_length: 14; j_call: TRBJ2-3; v_call: TRBV4-3; clone_size: few; d_call: .; cdr3_aa: CASSQGPDTDTQYF; cdr3_nt: TGCGCCAGCAGCCAAGGACCGGACACAGATACGCAGTATTTT
cdr3_length: 17; j_call: TRBJ2-7; v_call: TRBV4-3; clone_size: many; d_call: TRBD2; cdr3_aa: CASSQDIGGGREREQYF; cdr3_nt: TGCGCCAGCAGCCAAGATATCGGAGGCGGGAGGGAGCGGGAGCAGTACTTC
cdr3_length: 15; j_call: TRBJ2-5; v_call: TRBV4-3; clone_size: medium-sized; d_call: .; cdr3_aa: CASSQFGQGGETQYF; cdr3_nt: TGCGCCAGCAGCCAGTTCGGTCAGGGGGGAGAGACCCAGTACTTC
cdr3_length: 11; j_call: TRBJ2-7; v_call: TRBV20-1; clone_size: .; d_call: .; cdr3_aa: CSARATPEQYF; cdr3_nt: TGCAGTGCTAGAGCCACCCCCGAGCAGTACTTC
cdr3_length: 14; j_call: TRBJ2-7; v_call: TRBV28; clone_size: many; d_call: TRBD1; cdr3_aa: CASSLTGGPYEQYF; cdr3_nt: TGTGCCAGCAGTTTGACAGGGGGCCCTTACGAGCAGTACTTC
cdr3_length: 12; j_call: TRBJ2-4; v_call: TRBV10-3; clone_size: few; d_call: .; cdr3_aa: CAIGATKNIQYF; cdr3_nt: TGTGCCATCGGGGCGACCAAAAACATTCAGTACTTC
cdr3_length: 15; j_call: TRBJ2-5; v_call: TRBV9; clone_size: .; d_call: TRBD2; cdr3_aa: CASSGASGRQETQYF; cdr3_nt: TGTGCCAGCAGCGGGGCTAGCGGGCGCCAAGAGACCCAGTACTTC
cdr3_length: 14; j_call: TRBJ1-3; v_call: TRBV10-3; clone_size: .; d_call: .; cdr3_aa: CAIGARDTGNTIYF; cdr3_nt: TGTGCCATCGGGGCTCGGGACACTGGAAACACCATATATTTT
cdr3_length: 12; j_call: TRBJ1-1; v_call: TRBV7-9; clone_size: few; d_call: .; cdr3_aa: CASSLSTGLAFF; cdr3_nt: TGTGCCAGCAGCTTATCTACAGGGCTAGCTTTCTTT
cdr3_length: 17; j_call: TRBJ1-4; v_call: TRBV5-1; clone_size: few; d_call: TRBD1; cdr3_aa: CASSPRRKGGTNEKLFF; cdr3_nt: TGCGCCAGCAGCCCCAGGCGCAAAGGGGGCACTAATGAAAAACTGTTTTTT
cdr3_length: 16; j_call: TRBJ1-6; v_call: TRBV20-1; clone_size: .; d_call: TRBD1; cdr3_aa: CSARDRQGVSYSPLHF; cdr3_nt: TGCAGTGCTAGAGATCGACAGGGGGTTTCGTATTCACCCCTCCACTTT
cdr3_length: 15; j_call: TRBJ2-5; v_call: TRBV4-3; clone_size: .; d_call: TRBD1; cdr3_aa: CASSPGQGDQETQYF; cdr3_nt: TGCGCCAGCAGCCCGGGACAGGGGGACCAAGAGACCCAGTACTTC
cdr3_length: 15; j_call: TRBJ2-1; v_call: TRBV20-1; clone_size: .; d_call: TRBD2; cdr3_aa: CSHSPPGTSGNEQFF; cdr3_nt: TGCAGTCACTCTCCCCCAGGGACTAGCGGGAATGAGCAGTTCTTC
cdr3_length: 17; j_call: TRBJ2-2; v_call: TRBV30; clone_size: .; d_call: .; cdr3_aa: CAWSVTGYSLGTGELFF; cdr3_nt: TGTGCCTGGAGTGTAACAGGCTATTCACTCGGCACCGGGGAGCTGTTTTTT
cdr3_length: 19; j_call: TRBJ2-3; v_call: TRBV7-8; clone_size: once; d_call: TRBD2; cdr3_aa: CASSQHLLLAASGTDTQYF; cdr3_nt: TGTGCCAGCAGCCAACATCTACTTCTAGCGGCCTCTGGCACAGATACGCAGTATTTT
cdr3_length: 14; j_call: TRBJ2-7; v_call: TRBV2; clone_size: .; d_call: TRBD1; cdr3_aa: CASKVGQGWYEQYF; cdr3_nt: TGTGCCAGCAAGGTAGGACAGGGCTGGTACGAGCAGTACTTC
cdr3_length: 14; j_call: TRBJ2-3; v_call: TRBV30; clone_size: .; d_call: TRBD2; cdr3_aa: CAWALAALTDTQYF; cdr3_nt: TGTGCCTGGGCCCTAGCGGCCCTCACAGATACGCAGTATTTT
cdr3_length: 16; j_call: TRBJ2-7; v_call: TRBV4-3; clone_size: .; d_call: .; cdr3_aa: CASSQEGRASSYEQYF; cdr3_nt: TGCGCCAGCAGCCAAGAAGGCAGGGCAAGCTCCTACGAGCAGTACTTC
cdr3_length: 15; j_call: TRBJ2-1; v_call: TRBV27; clone_size: few; d_call: TRBD2; cdr3_aa: CASSAGLAGFNEQFF; cdr3_nt: TGTGCCAGCAGTGCCGGACTAGCGGGGTTTAATGAGCAGTTCTTC
cdr3_length: 15; j_call: TRBJ1-3; v_call: TRBV20-1; clone_size: many; d_call: .; cdr3_aa: CSARDQRNSGNTIYF; cdr3_nt: TGCAGTGCTAGAGATCAGCGAAACTCTGGAAACACCATATATTTT
cdr3_length: 14; j_call: TRBJ1-5; v_call: TRBV27; clone_size: .; d_call: .; cdr3_aa: CASSLSRLNQPQHF; cdr3_nt: TGTGCCAGCAGTTTGAGCAGGCTCAATCAGCCCCAGCATTTT
cdr3_length: 18; j_call: TRBJ2-7; v_call: TRBV4-2; clone_size: .; d_call: TRBD2; cdr3_aa: CASSQVPELAGPHYEQYF; cdr3_nt: TGTGCCAGCAGCCAAGTCCCCGAGTTAGCGGGACCACACTACGAGCAGTACTTC
cdr3_length: 14; j_call: TRBJ2-5; v_call: TRBV15; clone_size: .; d_call: TRBD1; cdr3_aa: CATSRDRVMETQYF; cdr3_nt: TGTGCCACCAGTCGGGACAGGGTTATGGAGACCCAGTACTTC
cdr3_length: 15; j_call: TRBJ1-5; v_call: TRBV29-1; clone_size: many; d_call: TRBD1; cdr3_aa: CSVRQGASSNQPQHF; cdr3_nt: TGCAGCGTTAGACAGGGGGCGAGTAGCAATCAGCCCCAGCATTTT
cdr3_length: 15; j_call: TRBJ2-1; v_call: TRBV7-9; clone_size: .; d_call: TRBD2; cdr3_aa: CASSFEGLANNEQFF; cdr3_nt: TGTGCCAGCAGCTTCGAGGGACTAGCGAACAATGAGCAGTTCTTC
cdr3_length: 14; j_call: TRBJ2-5; v_call: TRBV7-9; clone_size: .; d_call: .; cdr3_aa: CASSLQDGQETQYF; cdr3_nt: TGTGCCAGCAGCTTACAGGACGGCCAAGAGACCCAGTACTTC
cdr3_length: 16; j_call: TRBJ2-1; v_call: TRBV2; clone_size: .; d_call: TRBD2; cdr3_aa: CASNLPPTSVYNEQFF; cdr3_nt: TGTGCCAGCAACCTCCCACCGACTAGCGTTTACAATGAGCAGTTCTTC